The rows below give T cell receptor beta chains drawn from one sample of a study of blood T cell repertoires in COVID-19. Sequencing was performed with immunoSEQ multiplex PCR; in TCRdb, only in-frame clones are kept and a portion is missing. The sample lists about 140,000 clones; around 83% were seen once. The specimen was peripheral blood. The receptors here all came from a woman of 80 years or more with acute or convalescent COVID-19. Both conserved end residues are part of each CDR3.

cdr3_length: 15
j_call: TRBJ2-1
v_call: TRBV10-3
cdr3_aa: CAISMGLAGNDEQFF

cdr3_length: 14
j_call: TRBJ2-2
v_call: TRBV7-9
cdr3_aa: CASSSDSFTGELFF

cdr3_length: 16
j_call: TRBJ2-2
v_call: TRBV7-3
cdr3_aa: CASSFAGGAGTGELFF

cdr3_length: 15
j_call: TRBJ1-2
v_call: TRBV25-1
cdr3_aa: CASSEGAGGIYGYTF

cdr3_length: 15
j_call: TRBJ2-1
v_call: TRBV7-8
cdr3_aa: CASSSGTGGGGEQFF

cdr3_length: 15
j_call: TRBJ2-2
v_call: TRBV19
cdr3_aa: CASSSQGLNTGELFF

cdr3_length: 13
j_call: TRBJ2-7
v_call: TRBV6-1
cdr3_aa: CASSEYSSYEQYF

cdr3_length: 14
j_call: TRBJ2-7
v_call: TRBV11-2
cdr3_aa: CASSLTRGNYEQYF

cdr3_length: 15
j_call: TRBJ2-5
v_call: TRBV5-5
cdr3_aa: CASSPLGLAQETQYF

cdr3_length: 11
j_call: TRBJ2-5
v_call: TRBV29-1
cdr3_aa: CSAMTGETQYF

cdr3_length: 14
j_call: TRBJ1-1
v_call: TRBV19
cdr3_aa: CASRRTGSNTEAFF

cdr3_length: 16
j_call: TRBJ1-6
v_call: TRBV4-1
cdr3_aa: CASSQDAGTGNSPLHF

cdr3_length: 15
j_call: TRBJ2-7
v_call: TRBV14
cdr3_aa: CASSGDRSTAYEQYF

cdr3_length: 13
j_call: TRBJ2-5
v_call: TRBV7-7
cdr3_aa: CASSRAVGETQYF